Sequencing of this T cell receptor beta chain was carried out in a study of blood T cell repertoires in COVID-19. In the study overall: COVID-19 samples collected from the United States, Italy and Spain covered acute and convalescent phases. From T cells, B-cell-depleted T cells, or PBMCs came the material, which was cDNA or gDNA.

Germline loops: CDR1 SGHNT, CDR2 YENEEA. V lost 1 base, J lost 3 bases, and 3 bases stayed unmatched. The CDR3 contains 15 residues. Assay: immunoSEQ multiplex PCR; the TCRdb copy retains only in-frame clones and omits some. The sample lists tens of thousands of clones; 82% were seen once. The origin of this receptor is a human donor in a cohort sampled during active COVID-19. The V and J genes are TRBV11-3 and TRBJ2-7; the match to TRBD2 covers 10 bases. Material: peripheral blood. CDR3 coding DNA: TGTGCCAGCAGCTTAGGGCTAGCGGGGGACTACGAGCAGTACTTC. This sequence encodes CASSLGLAGDYEQYF.